A selection of T cell receptor beta chains follows, all from one sample in a study of shared clonotypes between healthy human individuals. Repertoires were generated with immunoSEQ multiplex PCR, while TCRdb's copy carries only in-frame clones and drops some. The sample shows some 2.3 million clones, about 92% of them seen only once. Sample: naive CD4+ T cells from PBMCs. The receptors stem from a man aged 18 to 30 in good health. Some clones in this sample may be carry-over from other donors' samples. Each CDR3 is given with its conserved first and last residue. The D gene is left open where the match is weak. Clone sizes are given selectively: once, few, many, or a class where the clone is expanded.

J gene: TRBJ1-2
V gene: TRBV7-2
D gene: TRBD1
clone size: NA
CDR3 DNA: TGTGCCAGCAGCTCGCGGGACAGGGGGCATGGCTACACCTTC
CDR3 protein: CASSSRDRGHGYTF

J gene: TRBJ2-2
V gene: TRBV15
D gene: NA
clone size: once
CDR3 DNA: TGTGCCACCAGCAGCAGGGGCGCCGGGGAGCTGTTTTTT
CDR3 protein: CATSSRGAGELFF

J gene: TRBJ2-3
V gene: TRBV30
D gene: TRBD2
clone size: NA
CDR3 DNA: TGTGCCTGGAGTGGACTAGCGGGAGGGCGGACGCAGTATTTT
CDR3 protein: CAWSGLAGGRTQYF

J gene: TRBJ2-1
V gene: TRBV21-1
D gene: NA
clone size: NA
CDR3 DNA: TGTGCCAGCAGCCCAAAGCCAGGGTCCCACAATGAGCAGTTCTTC
CDR3 protein: CASSPKPGSHNEQFF

J gene: TRBJ2-3
V gene: TRBV30
D gene: NA
clone size: NA
CDR3 DNA: TGTGCCGCCACGCGGGACAGCACAGATACGCAGTATTTT
CDR3 protein: CAATRDSTDTQYF

J gene: TRBJ1-4
V gene: TRBV19
D gene: NA
clone size: NA
CDR3 DNA: TGTGCCAGCAATCCCCGGGACCAGGGGTTGAGACTGTTTTTT
CDR3 protein: CASNPRDQGLRLFF

J gene: TRBJ1-3
V gene: TRBV2
D gene: NA
clone size: NA
CDR3 DNA: TGTGCCAGCGGGGGCCTGTCGGGTCTAGGAAACACCATATATTTT
CDR3 protein: CASGGLSGLGNTIYF

J gene: TRBJ2-4
V gene: TRBV6-4
D gene: TRBD2
clone size: NA
CDR3 DNA: TGTGCCAGCAGTCGGGAGGAGAGACTAGCGTGGAGGTTTGACATTCAGTACTTC
CDR3 protein: CASSREERLAWRFDIQYF

J gene: TRBJ1-5
V gene: TRBV6-1
D gene: NA
clone size: NA
CDR3 DNA: TGTGCCAGCAGTGTTCCGGCGGATAGCAATCAGCCCCAGCATTTT
CDR3 protein: CASSVPADSNQPQHF

J gene: TRBJ2-3
V gene: TRBV27
D gene: NA
clone size: NA
CDR3 DNA: TGTGCCAGCAGTTTAACCCGGAGGCCTGGGACAGATACGCAGTATTTT
CDR3 protein: CASSLTRRPGTDTQYF

J gene: TRBJ2-1
V gene: TRBV5-1
D gene: NA
clone size: NA
CDR3 DNA: TGCGCCAGCAGCTTGGGAGGACGGATTAACAATGAGCAGTTCTTC
CDR3 protein: CASSLGGRINNEQFF

J gene: TRBJ2-1
V gene: TRBV9
D gene: NA
clone size: NA
CDR3 DNA: TGTGCCAGCAGCGTAGGGACCGCGGGTGAGCAGTTCTTC
CDR3 protein: CASSVGTAGEQFF

J gene: TRBJ2-3
V gene: TRBV7-9
D gene: TRBD2
clone size: NA
CDR3 DNA: TGTGCCAGCAGCCTCAGACGGGAGGCAGATACGCAGTATTTT
CDR3 protein: CASSLRREADTQYF

J gene: TRBJ1-1
V gene: TRBV5-4
D gene: NA
clone size: NA
CDR3 DNA: TGTGCCAGCAGCTCGCCGGGATATCTGGCTTTCTTT
CDR3 protein: CASSSPGYLAFF

J gene: TRBJ2-2
V gene: TRBV4-2
D gene: NA
clone size: NA
CDR3 DNA: TGTGCCAGCAGCCAAGTTATGTGGGAGGCGGACACCGGGGAGCTGTTTTTT
CDR3 protein: CASSQVMWEADTGELFF

J gene: TRBJ2-7
V gene: TRBV5-1
D gene: NA
clone size: once
CDR3 DNA: TGCGCCAGCAGCCCGGAGGGACTCTCCTTGTACGAGCAGTACTTC
CDR3 protein: CASSPEGLSLYEQYF